This TCR beta chain was retrieved from a study of blood T cell repertoires in COVID-19 (dated by TCRdb to 2020 to 2021). Concerning the study at large: Samples from collaborators originated in the United States, Italy and Spain and spanned both the acute and convalescent phases of COVID-19. The prospective study material was composed of cDNA or gDNA derived from T cells, B-cell-depleted T cells, or PBMCs. HLA class I and class II types, where available, came from metadata supplied by the sample provider rather than from assay-based typing. The repertoires were released in a freely available public database meant as a resource for research on the immune response to SARS-CoV-2. The dataset comprised deeply sampled blood TCRbeta repertoires from subjects exposed to, actively infected with, or recovered from COVID-19. Nearly every sample came with metadata listing a de-identified subject ID, COVID-19 status, age in years and sex. Samples came from the ongoing ImmuneRACE study (first 160 participants) plus 1,254 subjects from 6 global collaborators.

Collaborating institutions collected whole blood in K2EDTA tubes following their own protocols. Collaborator samples were shipped for TCRbeta analysis as frozen whole blood, isolated PBMCs, or DNA extracted from either sample type. V lost 2 bases and J lost 3 bases, and the count of bases not matched to a germline gene is 3. The CDR3, from cysteine to phenylalanine, totals 15 residues. Just CDR3 DNA is preserved here, 45 bases in frame from base 1. Reading the germline V gene gives CDR1 SGHVS and CDR2 FNYEAQ. What the authors observed across the whole study: The quantity of clinical and demographic metadata differed by source and by participant and was supplied without curation.

The immunoSEQ Assay, a bias-controlled multiplex PCR, was used to amplify TCRbeta CDR3 regions from genomic DNA. The source study handled its data this way. Nucleated cell counts per sample were estimated from amplification of reference gene primers within the assay. To quantify the absolute abundance of each unique TCRbeta CDR3 rearrangement, sequence reads were collapsed and filtered. For each sample, productive Simpson clonality was calculated by taking the square root of Simpson's diversity index across productive rearrangements. The table comes from immuneACCESS by way of TCRdb, which keeps in-frame sequences with V and J called. Part of the clones is missing from these tables; in studies checked, under half for an unresolved V gene and the rest for unknown reasons. V and J calls and clone size follow that table, whereas D and trimming were derived from the DNA. Recorded for this sample are 250,000 to 350,000 clones; roughly 89% of them occurred a single time. The ten biggest clones cover roughly 0.8% of the sample.

In the case of this clone: Its antigen is unknown. One base away there is no much larger clone; base qualities are not given.

The chain employs TRBV7-6 and TRBJ2-2, with TRBD1 identical over 7 junction bases. This receptor was obtained from a man aged 30 to 39 with acute or convalescent COVID-19. The sample comprised peripheral blood. The CDR3 corresponds to CASSLSQGDTGELFF. The sequence in DNA is TGTGCCAGCAGCTTATCGCAGGGGGACACCGGGGAGCTGTTTTTT.